The source of this T cell receptor beta chain is a study of cytomegalovirus exposure and HLA in healthy donors. With 60 Vbeta and 13 Jbeta primers, the PCR was carried out. Assay: immunoSEQ multiplex PCR; the TCRdb copy retains only in-frame clones and omits some. This repertoire includes 130,000 or so clones. Although they were nominally healthy when sampled, donors likely had unrecorded immune exposures. Concerning this clone itself: Antigen: not known.

Study results and limitations: In presence/absence analyses, roughly uniform sequencing depth across donors was assumed. There were about 160 TCR beta chains listed as cytomegalovirus-associated. The number of N-insertions in an Asian-associated ancestry cluster was reportedly below the approximately 600-donor mean in a later analysis.

V shed 4 bases, J shed 7 bases, and the junction held 9 bases outside the gene matches. CDR1 and CDR2 (germline): LNHDA, SQIVND (reference sequence). CDR3 length: 15 residues. The sample taken for sequencing was PBMCs. The chain links TRBV19 to TRBJ1-5; 8 nucleotides line up with TRBD1. This sequence was found in a young woman in good health and CMV-seronegative. This chain's CDR3 is CASSNGDRFRQPQHF. CDR3 sequence (DNA): TGTGCCAGTAGTAACGGGGACAGGTTTAGACAGCCCCAGCATTTT. Supplemented by reference TRBV19 and TRBJ1-5, the full variable domain reads DGGITQSPKYLFRKEGQNVTLSCEQNLNHDAMYWYRQDPGQGLRLIYYSQIVNDFQKGDIAEGYSVSREKKESFPLTVTSAQKNPTAFYLCASSNGDRFRQPQHFGDGTRLSIL.